Below are 18 T cell receptor beta chains sequenced from a single sample in a study of CD8 T cells in ankylosing spondylitis. Using its own MiXCR run on the 5' RACE reads, TCRdb lists one record per CDR3 protein. The sample includes fewer than 550,000 distinct CDR3 sequences, about 5.4% of them seen just once. These receptors have no identified antigens. The study, taken as a whole, reports: Blood from ankylosing spondylitis patients appeared to carry a characteristic roughly 8-variant TCR beta motif.

Sample: blood, either unsorted or a sorted T cell fraction (not recorded which). These receptors were obtained from a male donor with ankylosing spondylitis.

This clonotype showed up just a few times. V and J are TRBV5-5 and TRBJ2-3, with 7 nucleotides matching TRBD1. The CDR3 is 15 residues long. Germline lookup yields CDR1 SGHKS and CDR2 YYEKEE (reference sequence). V shed 4 bases and J 2 bases; nucleotides not matched to a gene: 7. This CDR3 is CASSPGGQSTDTQYF. The CDR3, as DNA: TGTGCCAGCAGCCCTGGGGGACAGTCCACAGATACGCAGTATTTT.

Only a few counts were recorded for this clonotype. CDR3 sequence reads: CATSDVPGTLGGAQYF. CDR3 DNA sequence: TGTGCCACCAGTGACGTGCCCGGGACCCTTGGGGGGGCCCAGTACTTC. This rearrangement joins TRBV24-1 to TRBJ2-5; 7 bases are shared with TRBD2. With V trimmed by 4 bases and J by 9 bases, 16 bases remained unmatched. Germline CDR1 reads KGHDR; CDR2 reads SFDVKD. There are 16 residues in the CDR3.

Ten or more counts support this clonotype. The J gene is TRBJ2-3, the V gene TRBV20-1; possible D gene TRBD2, 6 bases. The CDR3 consists of 13 residues. CDR1 and CDR2 (germline): DFQATT, SNEGSKA (reference sequence). Trimming shortened V by 5 bases and J by 2 bases, and 11 bases separated the two germline ends. Here the CDR3 DNA reads TGCAGTGCTTGGGACTCGTTCACAGATACGCAGTATTTT. Its translation: CSAWDSFTDTQYF.

This clonotype was recorded many times. The rearrangement links TRBV7-8 to TRBJ1-2; D gene ambiguous. There are 18 residues in the CDR3. V gave up 1 base and J gave up 3 bases, with 21 bases separating them. In germline, CDR1 is SGHVS, CDR2 FQNEAQ. CDR3 amino acids: CASSLGGSSPEVYYGYTF. The DNA for the CDR3 is TGTGCCAGCAGCTTAGGGGGATCGTCACCAGAAGTTTACTATGGCTACACCTTC. Full variable domain (outside the CDR3, taken from reference TRBV7-8 and TRBJ1-2): GAGVSQSPRYKVAKRGQDVALRCDPISGHVSLFWYQQALGQGPEFLTYFQNEAQLDKSGLPSDRFFAERPEGSVSTLKIQRTQQEDSAVYLCASSLGGSSPEVYYGYTFGSGTRLTVV.

This clonotype came up many times. The chain is built from TRBV20-1 and TRBJ1-1; D possibly corresponds to TRBD1 (6 bases). The germline V gene has CDR1 DFQATT and CDR2 SNEGSKA (reference sequence). Trimming took off 5 bases at V and 0 bases at J, with 7 bases between the two ends. The CDR3 loop spans 12 amino acids. The CDR3: CSAQGMNTEAFF. In nucleotides, the CDR3 is TGCAGTGCTCAGGGGATGAACACTGAAGCTTTCTTT.

In nucleotides, the CDR3 is TGTGCCAGCAGCTTACGGCCAGGGGGTCTCAACACTGAAGCTTTCTTT. Encoded protein: CASSLRPGGLNTEAFF. The chain joins TRBV7-2 to TRBJ1-1; 7 bases are shared with TRBD1. The CDR3 consists of 16 residues. Germline CDR1 is SGHTA and CDR2 is FQGNSA. J lost 2 bases, V lost 2 bases, and 8 bases had no gene match.

This clonotype was detected many times. The genes are TRBV27 and TRBJ2-3; D is unclear. The V gene's germline CDR1 is MNHEY and CDR2 SMNVEV (reference sequence). Trimming pared 5 bases from V and 2 bases from J, leaving 14 bases between. The CDR3 loop spans 15 amino acids. The chain's CDR3 is CASSEIQTPTDTQYF. CDR3 DNA sequence: TGTGCCAGCAGTGAGATCCAAACCCCCACAGATACGCAGTATTTT.

The CDR3 sequence is CASSPTGTAGRLGSTDTQYF. The CDR3 coding sequence is TGTGCCAGCAGCCCGACCGGGACCGCCGGGCGGCTTGGTAGCACAGATACGCAGTATTTT. The V call is TRBV4-2, the J call TRBJ2-3; either TRBD1 or TRBD2 may fit D (5 bases each). The CDR3 is 20 amino acids. Germline loops: CDR1 LGHNA, CDR2 YNFKEQ. The V end lost 4 bases, the J end lost 0 bases, and 26 bases lay between the germline ends.

In this sample, this clonotype turned up many times. The chain employs TRBV12-3 or TRBV12-4 and TRBJ1-5; 7 bases are shared with TRBD1. The CDR3 extends over 14 amino acids. With 6 bases clipped from V and 3 bases from J, the junction kept 5 bases outside the gene matches. This CDR3 reads CASRQGQHNQPQHF. In nucleotides, the CDR3 is TGTGCCAGCAGGCAGGGACAGCACAATCAGCCCCAGCATTTT.

This clonotype has a count of ten or more. The V call is TRBV7-2, the J call TRBJ2-5; TRBD1 is a possible D gene (5 bases). The V end lost 2 bases, the J end lost 4 bases, and 11 bases lay between the germline ends. Germline V gives CDR1 SGHTA, CDR2 FQGNSA. CDR3 size: 14 residues. The CDR3 sequence is CASSLIQGGETQYF. CDR3 DNA sequence: TGTGCCAGCAGCTTAATCCAGGGCGGAGAGACCCAGTACTTC.

Many counts were recorded for this clonotype. CDR3 in DNA: TGCAGTGCGGTGGTAAGGGAGCAGTTCTTC. It translates to CSAVVREQFF. V and J are TRBV20-1 and TRBJ2-1; no reliable D call. The germline gives CDR1 DFQATT, CDR2 SNEGSKA (reference sequence). Trimming pared 6 bases from V and 10 bases from J, leaving 10 bases between. The CDR3 is 10 amino acids.

This clonotype was counted at least ten times. The V call is TRBV7-3, the J call TRBJ1-1; D call uncertain. The CDR3 extends over 14 amino acids. Germline CDR1 reads SGHTA; CDR2 reads FQGTGA. V lost 4 bases and J lost 4, with 13 bases in between. CDR3 nucleotides: TGTGCCAGCAGCTCCCTACCATGGGGCACTGAAGCTTTCTTT. Residues: CASSSLPWGTEAFF.

There are many counts of this clonotype. The chain recombines TRBV5-1 with TRBJ1-6; tentative D call: TRBD1 (5 bases). The CDR3 has 15 amino acids. Germline assignment: CDR1 SGHRS and CDR2 YFSETQ. With 2 bases removed from V and 7 bases from J, the gap between germline ends came to 13 bases. In nucleotides, the CDR3 is TGCGCCAGCAGCTTTGTGTCTTCAGGGAATTCACCCCTCCACTTT. Its translation: CASSFVSSGNSPLHF.

Regarding this clonotype: A much larger clone is a single base away; this may be a read error. V and J are TRBV4-3 and TRBJ1-2; 8 bases are shared with TRBD1. CDR1 and CDR2 from the germline V gene are LGHNA and YSLEER. After removal of 0 bases from V and 6 bases from J, the junction contained 3 bases not matched to a gene. The CDR3 is made up of 14 amino acids. CDR3 sequence (DNA): TGCGCCAGCAGCCAAGATAACAGGGGGAATGGCTACACCTTC. It is translated as CASSQDNRGNGYTF.

Many counts were recorded for this clonotype. V is TRBV29-1 and J is TRBJ1-2, with D unresolved. V lost 4 bases, J lost 3 bases, and 9 bases lay in between. The CDR3 consists of 12 residues. Germline V CDR1 and CDR2: SQVTM, ANQGSEA. CDR3 in DNA: TGCAGCGTTGCGGCAGCTTACTATGGCTACACCTTC. This codes for CSVAAAYYGYTF.

This clonotype was observed many times. V usage is TRBV6-4 and J usage is TRBJ2-2; D is perhaps TRBD2 (6 bases). This CDR3 is 14 amino acids long. Per the germline V gene, CDR1 is MRHNA and CDR2 is SNTAGT. Trimming removed 3 bases at V and 6 bases at J, with 11 bases between. CDR3 sequence reads: CASSESTSSGELFF. CDR3 nucleotides: TGTGCCAGCAGTGAATCGACTAGTTCCGGGGAGCTGTTTTTT.

Note on this clonotype: A much larger clone lies one base from this, so it may be a read error. This chain joins TRBV5-1 and TRBJ2-1; unclear D gene. Germline CDR1 is SGHRS and CDR2 is YFSETQ. The CDR3 is 12 amino acids. Here the CDR3 reads CASRVSYNEQLF. The CDR3 DNA reads TGCGCCAGCAGGGTGTCCTACAATGAGCAGTTGTTC. The full variable domain, rest sourced from reference TRBV5-1 and TRBJ2-1, is KAGVTQTPRYLIKTRGQQVTLSCSPISGHRSVSWYQQTPGQGLQFLFEYFSETQRNKGNFPGRFSGRQFSNSRSEMNVSTLELGDSALYLCASRVSYNEQLFGPGTRLTVL.

This clonotype was recorded at least ten times. The V gene is TRBV7-2, the J gene TRBJ1-4; tentative D call: TRBD1 (5 bases). This CDR3 is built from 13 residues. Germline loops: CDR1 SGHTA, CDR2 FQGNSA. V lost 8 bases to trimming and J lost 8 bases, with 15 bases between them. The CDR3 DNA follows: TGTGCCAGCTCCCAGGGCCGAAGGGAAAAACTGTTTTTT. It is translated as CASSQGRREKLFF.